These 5 T cell receptor beta chains came from one sample sequenced in a study of tumor-infiltrating lymphocytes in localized non-small cell lung cancer. Profiled with immunoSEQ multiplex PCR; TCRdb holds only in-frame clones, not every one. The sample includes 9,000 to 13,000 clones, 65% to 80% of them seen just once. The specimen sequenced was uninvolved lung tissue not adjacent to the tumor. These receptors all stem from a human donor with non-small cell lung cancer.

V gene TRBV4-2 combines with J gene TRBJ2-1; D is unresolved. Trimming took off 0 bases at V and 7 bases at J, with 19 bases between the two ends. The CDR3 loop spans 17 amino acids. CDR1 is LGHNA, CDR2 YNFKEQ, per germline. For the CDR3, the DNA is TGTGCCAGCAGCCAAGAACCCGGTGGTTCCGCGAAGAATGAGCAGTTCTTC. This codes for CASSQEPGGSAKNEQFF.

The chain is built from TRBV7-2 and TRBJ2-1, with 8 bases matching TRBD1. V was clipped by 4 bases and J by 5 bases; unmatched bases: 1. Germline CDR1 reads SGHTA; CDR2 reads FQGNSA. CDR3 length equals 13 residues. The CDR3, as DNA: TGTGCCAGCAGCTGGGGACAGGACAATGAGCAGTTCTTC. Protein product: CASSWGQDNEQFF.

The rearrangement links TRBV6-5 to TRBJ1-4, with D unresolved. Germline values: CDR1 MNHEY, CDR2 SVGAGI. With 11 bases removed from V and 0 bases from J, the gap between germline ends came to 10 bases. The CDR3 length is 13 residues. CDR3 in amino acids: CAAGGATNEKLFF. CDR3 nucleotide sequence: TGTGCCGCGGGAGGTGCAACTAATGAAAAACTGTTTTTT.

The chain carries TRBV7-8 and TRBJ2-5; 8 nucleotides line up with TRBD1. The V gene end was trimmed by 2 bases and the J gene end by 7 bases; junction bases not matched to a gene: 3. CDR3 size: 13 residues. CDR1 and CDR2 from the germline V gene are SGHVS and FQNEAQ. This chain's CDR3 is CASSLSGGGTQYF. The CDR3 nucleotides are TGTGCCAGCAGCTTATCAGGGGGCGGGACCCAGTACTTC.

On this clone: An end of the junction does not agree with germline; a read error may underlie this. The chain links TRBV29-1 to TRBJ2-3; a weak D match, TRBD1 (6 bases). CDR1 and CDR2 (germline): SQVTM, ANQGSEA. The CDR3 contains 13 residues. The CDR3 region is CSVEWAGEDTQYF. The CDR3 bases are TGCAGCGTTGAATGGGCAGGGGAAGATACGCAATATTTT.